This T cell receptor (beta chain) was captured in a study of blood T cells in healthy people across ages (dated by TCRdb to 2015 to 2017). Some background on the complete study: In model experiments, template switching captured about one uniquely barcoded TCR beta cDNA molecule for every two T cells. Using deep sequencing normalized with unique cDNA molecular identifiers, the study measured how TCR beta repertoire diversity changes with age. The donors were split into four age groups: young (average about 15 years), middle-aged (around 37), aged (over 55) and long-lived (approximately 80). Donors of different ages were randomly distributed across sequencing lanes to avoid experimental bias. Two additional independent replicas of 1 million unique cDNA reads from the same blood draw were analyzed for two donors (one aged 18 to 30 and one aged 80 or older). General conclusions and limits of the study: The CMV infection status of donors was not known, potentially confounding age-related changes in expanded clonotypes. Total diversity estimates from one million sequenced T cells were considered lower bounds and underestimates. Bulk unsorted PBMC profiling prevented conclusive comparison of naive and antigen-experienced compartments. There was a strong correlation between observed TCR beta diversity and the percentage of naive T cells measured by flow cytometry. As age increased, observed TCR beta diversity per million T cells dropped in a roughly linear way, and a significant reduction was already evident by age roughly 40. Compared with the aged group, the long-lived group had more naive CD4+ T cells, fewer expanded clones and increased TCR diversity, suggesting age selection.

V sheds 5 bases and J sheds 10 bases, leaving 11 bases between their ends. Including the terminal cysteine and phenylalanine, the CDR3 comprises 11 residues. Only CDR3 DNA is held: 33 bases, read in frame from base 1. The roughly 39 donors, aged about 6 to 95 years, were systemically healthy Caucasian individuals from Russia. Around 9.9 milliliters of peripheral blood were collected from each donor into EDTA-treated Vacutainer tubes. Ficoll-Paque density-gradient centrifugation was used to isolate PBMCs, with at least 7 million per sample. Trizol reagent was used to extract total RNA from PBMCs, with at least 6 micrograms per sample. The percentages of naive CD45RAhigh/CD27high T cells were determined by flow cytometry on a PBMC aliquot from every donor. Notes on this clonotype: Its antigen is still unknown. Base qualities are missing; no much larger clone stands one base away.

The receptor library was made with 5' RACE. This sample was sequenced with an Illumina HiSeq 2500. A second PCR of roughly 7 to 12 cycles was run with a J-beta primer mix and a sample-barcoded 5' primer. Each TCR beta cDNA molecule received a unique molecular identifier from a template-switch 5' adaptor carrying 12 random nucleotides. Each sample yielded at least 3 million CDR3-containing paired-end reads. First-strand cDNA was synthesized from all RNA with the Mint cDNA synthesis kit, primed by a TRBC-specific oligonucleotide. Following uracil-DNA glycosylase treatment, all cDNA underwent a first 18-cycle PCR with the universal primers M1SS and BC2_uni_R. In the source study's methods: Normalization of each sample was performed by random selection of 1 million high-quality reads, each carrying a distinct molecular identifier. Instead of being binned into consensus sequences, reads that shared molecular identifiers were thrown out. MiTCR, set to a Q25 quality threshold and the strictest error-elimination algorithm, was used for CDR3 identification, clonotype clustering and error correction. A nonparametric unseen species model with Euler transformation was used to estimate a lower bound on total TCR beta diversity. In-frame beta chains were kept once TCRdb had trimmed the public reads at Q25 with fastp and called clones with MiXCR. Under each unique CDR3 protein, matching rows form one entry showing the most common genes and DNA. It is TCRdb's table, rather than the study itself, that gives the V and J calls and clone size. Recorded for this sample are around 1.1 million distinct CDR3 sequences; about two fifths of them occurred a single time. About 12% of the sample is held by the ten biggest clonotypes.

The chain is made from TRBV12-3 or TRBV12-4 and TRBJ2-5; TRBD1 is perhaps the D gene, given 6 matching bases. Sequencing was performed on blood. This receptor was taken from a man between 18 and 35 years old in good health. The CDR3 here reads CASSPGQNQYF. The nucleotide sequence reads TGTGCCAGCAGTCCCGGACAGAACCAGTACTTC.